This TCR beta chain was recorded in a study of Tregs in tolerant kidney transplant recipients. Regarding the study as a whole: Some patients' samples used different primers over time, so nucleotide sequences weren't comparable. Validation in larger populations is needed because few patients were studied. The most relevant donor-specific Treg TCRbeta repertoire apparently came from expansion with activated donor B cells.

As concerns this clone: Its specificity is not known.

CDR3 size: 14 residues. Trimming pared 4 bases from V and 6 bases from J, leaving 14 bases between. Germline assignment: CDR1 SGHTA and CDR2 FQGTGA. Recipients received nonmyeloablative bone marrow transplants from related graft donors, with transient mixed chimerism. Unstimulated regulatory T cells (CD4+CD25+CD127-), CD4+CD25- non-regulatory cells, CD4 and CD8 cells were FACS-sorted from thawed PBMCs. Produced via immunoSEQ multiplex PCR; TCRdb's table is partial and in-frame only. The sample includes tens of thousands of clones, roughly 93% of them seen just once. The chain couples TRBV7-3 to TRBJ2-3; the D is unclear. The receptor's source is a human patient who received a combined kidney and bone marrow transplant. Some T cells may have come from the graft donor. Sequenced here: CD4+ T cells from blood (PBMCs), sampled 12 months after the transplant. The CDR3 region has the DNA TGTGCCAGCAGCTCCCCGCGGAGTATGGATACGCAGTATTTT. Its protein is CASSSPRSMDTQYF.